This T cell receptor (beta chain) was captured in a study of tumor and adjacent non-tumor tissue in lung cancer (dated by TCRdb to 2016 to 2019). For the study in its entirety: Patients with adenocarcinoma (about 12), squamous cell carcinoma (2) and small cell lung cancer (1) were included in the cohort. The 15 or so patients were aged roughly 30 to 76 years, included about ten men and 5 women, and had TNM stage I to III disease. Sequencing generated a total of some 130 million productive TCRbeta reads, averaging roughly 4.4 million reads per sample. The study compared bulk TCRbeta repertoires between lung tumor tissue and matched distant non-tumor lung tissue from fewer than 19 lung cancer patients. TCRbeta CDR3 sequencing was performed on under 35 paired specimens, with one tumor sample and one normal lung sample collected per patient.

The library was prepared using multiplex PCR. TCRdb lists the instrument as Illumina HiSeq 2500. TCRbeta libraries were built by three rounds of nested PCR using primers (Table S4), following protocols modified from ARM-PCR. PCR products of 200-500 bp were gel-excised and purified with the QIAquick gel extraction kit before sequencing. In the paper's pipeline: Trimmomatic was used to clean the reads, FLASH was used to merge the reads into complete CDR3 sequences, and MiTCR was used to assign the reads to V(D)J germline segments. Clonal diversity was computed as the inverse Simpson's index with VDJtools. In-frame sequences lacking a premature stop codon were counted as productive reads. In-frame beta chains were kept once TCRdb had trimmed the public reads at Q25 with fastp and called clones with MiXCR. Here each entry gathers all rows of one CDR3 protein and keeps the most common genes and DNA. Here the V and J calls rest on TCRdb's processing, not on the authors' analysis. A total of about 48,000 distinct CDR3 sequences appear in this sample, roughly two thirds of them only once. The ten largest make up around 30% of the sample.

General findings and caveats noted by the study authors: The top 100 clones made up a significantly larger cumulative share of the repertoire in normal lung than in tumor tissue. Peripheral blood was not sequenced, so blood TCRbeta repertoires were not examined in the lung cancer patients of the study. Tumor tissue showed significantly greater TCR diversity (inverse Simpson) than normal lung tissue (approximately 400 vs 170, P = 0.0075, Mann-Whitney U test). Younger patients had significantly higher TCR diversity, and higher tumor TCR diversity was associated with shorter overall and disease-free survival. Only around 15 patients were included in the cohort, and the need for larger samples and more detailed clinical data was noted by the authors. Neither the sequencing platform nor unique molecular identifiers are mentioned in the methods.

RNA was isolated from bulk unsorted tissue, and RNA quality was assessed with a NanoDrop ND-1000 and an Agilent 2100. Distant non-tumor tissue taken more than 3 cm from the tumor edge was used as the normal lung sample. All donors had newly diagnosed lung cancer, had not received prior chemotherapy, and were admitted for thoracic surgery in China between August and November 2014. Patients with previous radiotherapy or chemotherapy, or with another concurrent cancer, were excluded from the study. Surgical tissue pieces of roughly 1-2.1 cm3 were preserved in RNAlater solution and stored at -80 °C until use. The CDR3 sequence holds 17 residues, the cysteine and phenylalanine included. Only the CDR3 DNA stays, 51 bases, in frame from base 1. The junction shows trimming of 4 bases on V and 6 bases on J, and the gene matches do not reach 8 bases of it. CDR1 and CDR2, per the germline V gene, are MDHEN and SYDVKM.

Comments on this clonotype: Its antigen is unknown. No qualities accompany the bases; no much larger clone lies one base away.

Specimen: distant non-tumor lung tissue. The chain joins TRBV28 to TRBJ2-1, with 14 junctional bases fitting TRBD2. The clonotype originates from a woman aged 70-85 years with non-small cell lung cancer. The DNA is as follows: TGTGCCAGCAGTTCTCCTAGACTAGCGGGAGGGCGCAATGAGCAGTTCTTC. Its product reads: CASSSPRLAGGRNEQFF.